The 5 T cell receptor beta chains below all came from one sample that was sequenced in a study of vaccination effects on CD4 cells after COVID-19. Pools of viral peptides were used by the ViraFEST assay to expand antigen-specific CD4+ T cells ahead of sequencing. It was after roughly ten days of culture that CD4+ T cells were isolated. Documented for the person is a PCR-confirmed SARS-CoV-2 infection occurring between March and December 2020. The antigens for these receptors are not known. The method was immunoSEQ multiplex PCR; TCRdb's version includes in-frame clones alone and lacks a portion of them. The sample shows tens of thousands of clones, roughly 72% of them seen only once. The sample in question was CD4+ T cells from PBMCs cultured with SARS-CoV-2 spike peptides, obtained before COVID-19 vaccination. These receptor sequences come from a human donor who had a prior SARS-CoV-2 infection.

This chain links TRBV15 with TRBJ2-3, with D unresolved. V gave up 4 bases and J gave up 4 bases, with 6 bases separating them. Germline V gene sequence: CDR1 LNHNV, CDR2 YYDKDF (reference sequence). CDR3 length: 12 amino acids. DNA for the CDR3: TGTGCCACCAGCATTAGAGCAGATACGCAGTATTTT. Amino acid sequence: CATSIRADTQYF.

This chain uses TRBV7-2 with TRBJ2-7; D is possibly TRBD1 or TRBD2 (5 bases each). Trimming shortened V by 1 base and J by 6 bases, and 13 bases separated the two germline ends. CDR1 SGHTA and CDR2 FQGNSA come from the germline V gene. This CDR3 is 14 amino acids long. CDR3 sequence reads: CASSLVIRGAEQYF. CDR3 bases: TGTGCCAGCAGCTTAGTCATTAGAGGGGCCGAGCAGTACTTC.

This chain links TRBV11-2 with TRBJ2-3; D uncertain. The CDR3 extends over 11 amino acids. Germline V lookup: CDR1 SGHAT, CDR2 FQNNGV. V gave up 5 bases and J gave up 5 bases, with 5 bases separating them. The DNA for the CDR3 is TGTGCCAGCAGCATGCGAGATACGCAGTATTTT. It codes for CASSMRDTQYF.

The sample holds one count of this clone. The chain combines TRBV7-9 with TRBJ1-6, with a weak D call TRBD1 (5 bases). The V end was cut by 3 bases, the J end by 13 bases, with 19 bases between. Looked up from germline, CDR1 is SEHNR and CDR2 is FQNEAQ (reference sequence). The CDR3 sequence is 15 residues long. The CDR3 protein is CASSFMSGGESPLHF. The CDR3 coding sequence is TGTGCCAGCAGCTTTATGTCCGGGGGTGAGTCTCCCCTCCACTTT.

CDR3 residues: CASIPGQGGELFF. The CDR3 region has the DNA TGTGCCAGCATACCAGGGCAAGGGGGGGAGCTGTTTTTT. The chain combines TRBV28 with TRBJ2-2; D is perhaps TRBD1 (5 bases). Per the germline V gene, CDR1 is MDHEN and CDR2 is SYDVKM. V was shortened by 7 bases and J by 8 bases, with 14 bases between the two germline ends. This CDR3 has 13 amino acids.